Given below is one T cell receptor (beta chain) in context. The clone's antigen remains unknown. The record has no base qualities; no much larger clone is one base away. After removal of 4 bases from V and 3 bases from J, the junction retains 7 bases not matched to a gene. There are 15 amino acids in the CDR3, from cysteine to phenylalanine inclusive. Kept here is only the CDR3 DNA, which spans 45 bases and is read in frame from base 1. According to the germline V gene, CDR1 reads SGHTA and CDR2 reads FQGNSA. To prepare the library, the immunoSEQ multiplex PCR assay was applied. A mixture of 60 forward primers for TCR Vbeta segments and 13 reverse primers for TCR Jbeta segments was used in the multiplex PCR. The CDR3 region of rearranged TCR beta genes was amplified from genomic DNA by a multiplex PCR assay. Amplified TCR beta libraries were sequenced as 87-base-pair reads on the Illumina HiSeq System. As for how the authors treated the data: A later analysis tallied tens of millions of unique TCR beta chains across the 640 or so repertoires, and approximately 12 million of those chains were shared by two or more donors. To remove PCR and sequencing errors, raw reads were error-corrected and collapsed into unique sequences using a nearest-neighbor algorithm that merged closely related sequences. Alignment of CDR3 sequences to IMGT reference sequences was used to assign V, D and J gene segments. For a sequence to be retained, at least a six-nucleotide match to both a V gene segment and a J gene segment was required. A rearrangement counted as productive if the CDR3 had no stop codons and remained in frame with V and J, and every other rearrangement counted as non-productive. Following IMGT convention, CDR3 was defined as the stretch from the second conserved V-encoded cysteine to the conserved J-encoded phenylalanine. The earlier analysis of about 570 of the donors excluded any sequence lacking an unambiguous match to a single V gene segment. An earlier analysis of a few hundred of the donors called V segments functional above 56.7% productive rearrangements and segregating when the between-donor standard deviation exceeded 5%. A statistical classification framework was developed to diagnose cytomegalovirus status using the catalog of TCR beta chain sequences. V and J gene assignment, in a later analysis, came from comparing TCR nucleotide sequences with IMGT/GENE-DB human TR gene sequences. In a later analysis, CDR3 sequences and most-parsimonious VDJ recombination scenarios were assigned using the TCRdist pipeline. In a later analysis, each TCR beta chain was defined by its CDR3 amino acid sequence together with its V-gene family, and reads lacking a unique V-gene family were excluded. A later analysis removed over 500 highly shared, low-generation-probability nucleotide sequences to deal with suspected cross-contamination and a sequencing artifact. In a later analysis, a clonal expansion index for each public chain was calculated from normalized within-repertoire ranks of inferred template counts. Generation probabilities in a later analysis came from a VDJ recombination model fitted to out-of-frame rearrangements, and those results were checked against IGoR. A later analysis scored TCR-TCR, TCR-HLA and TCR-CMV co-occurrence with hypergeometric tests, applying a repertoire-size bias correction to TCR pairs. A later analysis estimated false discovery rates by permuting HLA or CMV assignments 20 times. A later analysis grouped co-occurring TCRs with DBSCAN, adding TCRdist sequence similarity when clustering within HLA-allele-positive subsets. Repertoires with fewer than 30,000 or more than 120,000 public chains, plus five repertoires with anomalous nucleotide sharing, were excluded from co-occurrence clustering. The immuneACCESS repertoire file appears here via TCRdb, limited to in-frame rearrangements. These files lack a portion of the clones; in checked studies, under half of the deficit traces to unresolved V genes, and the cause of the others is not known. Clone size and the V and J calls come from that table; the DNA yielded D and trimming. The sample table holds some 100,000 clones, of which roughly 70% were seen once. The top ten hold approximately 4.3% of the sample.

The sample belongs to a study of cytomegalovirus exposure and HLA in healthy donors (dated by TCRdb to 2016 to 2017). About the full investigation: In an earlier analysis of around 540 of the donors, 276 Gb of sequence data and approximately 120 million unique TCR beta sequences from about 180 million T cells were reported. To predict cytomegalovirus infection status, the study combined high-throughput TCR immunosequencing, statistical association of individual TCRs with disease status, and machine learning. An earlier analysis of around 540 of the donors applied high-throughput TCR beta sequencing to assess whether each TCR beta V gene segment acted as functional or pseudogenic. Roughly 310 gigabases of sequencing data and approximately 93 million unique TCR sequences were included in an early release covering around 600 HLA-typed donors. Alongside the repertoire data, information on donor age, sex, ethnicity and CMV serostatus was compiled. A later analysis re-analyzed previously published TCR beta repertoires from 600 to 850 donors and added high-resolution HLA genotyping to study TCR occurrence patterns. Besides the first cohort of 666 subjects, a separate validation cohort made up of 120 or so different subjects was used. In the later analysis, no new phenotypic data were used to find candidate immune exposures; instead, reliance was placed on TCR beta sequences and their occurrence across donors. Several DR-DQ haplotypes were treated as single units for association and clustering because of strong linkage in the cohort. The study profiled the T cell repertoires of under 850 subjects by immunosequencing and related them to cytomegalovirus serostatus. A later genetic analysis used genome-wide SNP genotypes for about three fifths of the 666 donors, treating that subset as a discovery cohort. The genetic ancestry cluster associated with self-reported Caucasian donors included approximately 85% of the roughly 390 genotyped donors. Among about 400 genotyped donors of the cohort, an average of roughly 230,000 unique TCR beta nucleotide sequences was sequenced per donor, of which approximately 18% were non-productive. The aim of the study was to test whether cataloging public T cell receptors could identify signatures of past pathogen exposure. Every discovery cohort repertoire had been produced on one sequencing platform. The number of donors typed differed by locus, with about 629-640 for A, B, C, DRB1 and DQB1, around 500 for DQA1, 600 to 610 for DPA1, and some 450 for DPB1. HLA typing included class I and class II loci at four-digit resolution. General study outcomes and caveats: A later analysis found that most CMV-associated TCR beta chains appeared HLA-restricted, with HLA associations seemingly driven largely by CMV exposure. It was suggested by the authors that the approach could potentially be generalized to other disease states and immunological phenotypes. Some IMGT-functional V segments, including TRBV6-2 and TRBV6-3, could not be told apart with the 87-base-pair reads, so those segments were excluded. When HLA alleles, especially DR and DQ, strongly co-occurred, attributing TCR associations to individual alleles was difficult. A further reported finding was that TCR beta sequences accurately predicted the HLA-A and HLA-B alleles for most subjects in the first cohort. According to a later analysis, TCR association rates differed among HLA loci, with DRB1 alleles showing the most associated TCRs and HLA-C alleles showing the fewest. Linkage disequilibrium might explain the correlated functional status among segregating V segments, but an unknown experimental factor could not be excluded. HLA typing was unavailable for some donors at each locus, so association tests used only the typed subset. The cohort was sequenced for TCR beta chains only, and without alpha or paired-chain data the features that could be detected were limited. The sequencing pipeline was judged likely to have produced a cluster of highly shared sequence variants as a technical artifact. Broadly in line with IMGT annotations, most TCR beta V segments showed up in productive rearrangements about 87% or about 30% of the time in an earlier analysis of some 590 of the donors. Compared with equally common non-associated chains, HLA-associated TCR beta chains in a later analysis were more clonally expanded and had lower generation probabilities. The classifier was reported to diagnose cytomegalovirus status with high specificity and sensitivity in both the original cohort and the validation cohort. Around 16 rarely observed V segments, including chromosome 9 orphons, were excluded from the earlier analysis of approximately 500 of the donors because counts were too low. At a false discovery rate of 0.05, a later analysis linked around 17,000 TCR beta sequences to specific HLA alleles. V-gene and J-gene trimming of TCR beta chains was associated with a missense DCLRE1C variant in a later genetic analysis, and the association was replicated in an independent cohort. According to a later genetic analysis, donors in an Asian-associated ancestry cluster had fewer N-insertions in productive TCRs than the roughly 670-donor mean. According to a later analysis, parvovirus B19, influenza, CMV and Epstein-Barr virus appeared linked to several top co-occurrence clusters. Most TCR sequences were observed very rarely across donors, whereas some public TCRs were present in many individuals. The only immune exposure information available for the cohort was CMV serostatus. Roughly uniform sequencing depth across donors was assumed in presence/absence analyses, although this assumption may not hold. A few of the identified cytomegalovirus-associated TCR beta chains were confirmed in vitro to be specific for cytomegalovirus antigens. A total of roughly 160 TCR beta chains were listed by the study as associated with cytomegalovirus.

The cohort was made up of several hundred healthy bone marrow donors. At the time of sampling, every cohort member was nominally healthy, though immune exposures that went unrecorded were likely present. The donor tested CMV seropositive and was one of the 289 seropositive cohort members. A peripheral blood sample was collected from each donor, and TCR beta sequencing was performed on peripheral blood mononuclear cells. Genomic DNA was extracted from the blood cell samples with the Qiagen DNeasy Blood Extraction Kit. The rearranged segments are TRBV7-2 and TRBJ2-5; 8 central bases correspond to TRBD2. The TCR originated in a woman younger than 30 in good health and CMV-seropositive. The source material was PBMCs. The CDR3 amino acid sequence is: CASSSLGSGKETQYF. At the DNA level, the sequence is TGTGCCAGCAGCTCCCTCGGTAGCGGGAAAGAGACCCAGTACTTC.